This T cell receptor beta chain emerged from a study of cytomegalovirus exposure and HLA in healthy donors listed by TCRdb under 2017. For the wider study: According to an earlier analysis of a few hundred of the donors, about 179 million T cells yielded some 110 million unique TCR beta sequences and approximately 300 Gb of sequence data. An early release covering roughly 600 HLA-typed donors comprised approximately 290 gigabases of sequencing data and 65 million to 100 million unique TCR sequences. Of the 300 to 500 genotyped donors, 80% to 90% were placed in the genetic ancestry cluster associated with self-reported Caucasian donors. The study aimed to test whether cataloging public T cell receptors could reveal signatures of past pathogen exposure. The T cell repertoires of under 750 subjects were profiled by immunosequencing and related to cytomegalovirus serostatus. Besides the first cohort of 666 subjects, a separate validation cohort made up of around 120 different subjects was used. High-throughput TCR immunosequencing, statistical association of individual TCRs with disease status, and machine learning were combined to predict cytomegalovirus infection status. In a later analysis, previously published TCR beta repertoires from roughly 710 donors were re-analyzed and high-resolution HLA genotyping was added so that TCR occurrence patterns could be studied. The later analysis used no new phenotypic data to find candidate immune exposures, relying instead on TCR beta sequences and their occurrence across donors. An earlier analysis of roughly 600 of the donors used high-throughput TCR beta sequencing to judge whether each TCR beta V gene segment behaved as functional or pseudogenic. Donor age, sex, ethnicity and CMV serostatus were compiled alongside the repertoire data. Genome-wide SNP genotypes for about 65% of the 666 donors were used in a later genetic analysis, which treated that subset as a discovery cohort. Every repertoire in the discovery cohort had been generated on one and the same sequencing platform. Class I and class II HLA loci were covered by the typing at four-digit resolution. The number of typed donors differed by locus: about 629-630 for A, B, C, DRB1 and DQB1; about 520 for DQA1; around 610 for DPA1; and approximately 450 for DPB1. Five DR-DQ haplotypes were treated as single units for association and clustering because of strong linkage in the cohort. Across about 370 genotyped donors of the cohort, an average of about 240,000 unique TCR beta nucleotide sequences per donor were sequenced, and 15% to 20% of those sequences were non-productive. The paper's findings and limits, for the study overall: Because some donors lacked HLA typing at each locus, the association tests relied only on the typed subset. Cytomegalovirus status was reported to be diagnosed by the classifier with high specificity and sensitivity in both the original and validation cohorts. Some IMGT-functional V segments, including TRBV6-2 and TRBV6-3, could not be told apart with the 87-base-pair reads, so those segments were excluded. A further reported finding was that TCR beta sequences accurately predicted the HLA-A and HLA-B alleles for most subjects in the first cohort. For the cohort, immune exposure information was limited to CMV serostatus. An earlier analysis of some 560 of the donors showed that most TCR beta V segments appeared in productive rearrangements either about 90% or about 30% of the time, which broadly matched IMGT annotations. This cohort had only TCR beta chains sequenced, and the lack of alpha or paired-chain data limited which features could be detected. A later analysis found that most CMV-associated TCR beta chains appeared HLA-restricted, with HLA associations seemingly driven largely by CMV exposure. A later analysis reported that several top co-occurrence clusters appeared linked to parvovirus B19, influenza, CMV and Epstein-Barr virus. A total of about 180 TCR beta chains were listed by the study as associated with cytomegalovirus. A later analysis associated 15,000 to 20,000 TCR beta sequences with specific HLA alleles at a false discovery rate of 0.05. Three of the identified cytomegalovirus-associated TCR beta chains were confirmed in vitro to be specific for cytomegalovirus antigens. In a later analysis, the rate of TCR association differed among HLA loci, with DRB1 alleles having the most associated TCRs and HLA-C alleles having the fewest. Fewer than 20 rarely observed V segments, including chromosome 9 orphons, were excluded from the earlier analysis of approximately 500 of the donors because counts were too low. Linkage disequilibrium might explain the correlated functional status among segregating V segments, but an unknown experimental factor could not be ruled out. A later analysis found that HLA-associated TCR beta chains were more clonally expanded and had lower generation probabilities than equally common non-associated chains. In a later genetic analysis, a missense DCLRE1C variant was associated with V-gene and J-gene trimming of TCR beta chains, and the association was replicated in an independent cohort. Assigning TCR associations to individual alleles was difficult when HLA alleles, especially DR and DQ, strongly co-occurred. According to a later genetic analysis, donors in an Asian-associated ancestry cluster had fewer N-insertions in productive TCRs than the approximately 700-donor mean. The authors suggested that the approach could potentially be generalized to other disease states and immunological phenotypes. The presence/absence analyses assumed that sequencing depth was roughly uniform across donors, and that assumption may not be true. A cluster of highly shared sequence variants was judged likely to be a technical artifact of the sequencing pipeline. Most TCR sequences were observed very rarely across donors, whereas some public TCRs were present in many individuals.

Via the germline V gene, CDR1 is SGHAT and CDR2 FQNNGV. Taken from cysteine to phenylalanine, the CDR3 has 18 residues. The only DNA kept is the CDR3, 54 bases in frame from the first base. V is pared back by 5 bases and J by 0 bases, with 19 bases lying between the germline termini. Remarks on this clone: This receptor's antigen is unknown. Qualities for individual bases were not recorded, and no much larger clone is one base off.

Library preparation used the immunoSEQ multiplex PCR assay. For the multiplex PCR, a mixture combining 60 forward primers for TCR Vbeta segments and 13 reverse primers for TCR Jbeta segments was used. The CDR3 region of rearranged TCR beta genes was amplified from genomic DNA by a multiplex PCR assay. Amplified TCR beta libraries were sequenced as 87-base-pair reads on the Illumina HiSeq System. The authors processed their data as follows. In a later analysis, some 80 million unique TCR beta chains were counted across the approximately 620 repertoires, and around 10 million of these chains were shared by at least two donors. To remove PCR and sequencing errors, raw reads were error-corrected and collapsed into unique sequences using a nearest-neighbor algorithm that merged closely related sequences. To assign V, D and J gene segments, CDR3 sequences were aligned to IMGT reference sequences. For a sequence to be retained, a match of at least six nucleotides was required to both a V gene segment and a J gene segment. A rearrangement was called productive if the CDR3 had no stop codons and remained in frame with V and J, and every other rearrangement was called non-productive. Following IMGT convention, CDR3 was defined as the stretch from the second conserved V-encoded cysteine up to the conserved J-encoded phenylalanine. The earlier analysis of fewer than 700 of the donors excluded sequences that lacked an unambiguous match to a single V gene segment. In an earlier analysis of roughly 600 of the donors, a V segment was called functional when productive rearrangements were above 56.7%, and segregating when the standard deviation between donors exceeded 5%. A statistical classification framework was developed to diagnose cytomegalovirus status using the catalog of TCR beta chain sequences. A later analysis assigned V and J genes by comparing TCR nucleotide sequences with IMGT/GENE-DB human TR gene sequences. The TCRdist pipeline was used in a later analysis to assign CDR3 sequences and most-parsimonious VDJ recombination scenarios. In a later analysis, each TCR beta chain was defined by its CDR3 amino acid sequence together with its V-gene family, and reads lacking a unique V-gene family were excluded. To address suspected cross-contamination and a sequencing artifact, a later analysis removed under 600 highly shared, low-generation-probability nucleotide sequences. In a later analysis, a clonal expansion index for each public chain was calculated from normalized within-repertoire ranks of inferred template counts. A later analysis computed generation probabilities with a VDJ recombination model fitted to out-of-frame rearrangements, and checked the results against IGoR. In a later analysis, TCR-TCR, TCR-HLA and TCR-CMV co-occurrence was scored with hypergeometric tests, and a repertoire-size bias correction was applied to TCR pairs. A later analysis estimated false discovery rates by permuting HLA or CMV assignments 20 times. In a later analysis, co-occurring TCRs were grouped using DBSCAN, with TCRdist sequence similarity added in when clustering inside HLA-allele-positive subsets. Co-occurrence clustering excluded repertoires with fewer than 30,000 or more than 120,000 public chains, plus five with anomalous nucleotide sharing. TCRdb's version of the immuneACCESS table is confined to in-frame rearrangements and falls short of the full clone set. An unresolved V gene accounts for under half of the shortfall where checked; the remainder is of unknown origin. V and J calls and clone size are copied from that table; D and trimming were computed from the DNA. The sample yields 150,000 or so clones; under 85% were counted once. The ten largest clones capture 1.6% of the sample.

In total, 500 to 700 healthy bone marrow donors made up the cohort. All cohort members were sampled while nominally healthy, although unrecorded immune exposures were likely present. The donor tested CMV seronegative, placing the donor among the roughly 400 seronegative members of the cohort. A peripheral blood sample was collected from each donor, and TCR beta sequencing was performed on peripheral blood mononuclear cells. The Qiagen DNeasy Blood Extraction Kit was used to extract genomic DNA from the blood cell samples. The source is a woman aged 30 to 39 in good health and CMV-seronegative. This sequence uses TRBV11-2 and TRBJ2-2, with no reliable assignment of the D segment. The sample taken for sequencing was PBMCs. The nucleotides read TGTGCCAGCAGCCCCAGATCCGTTAGGCGGCCGAACACCGGGGAGCTGTTTTTT. Translated, it gives CASSPRSVRRPNTGELFF.